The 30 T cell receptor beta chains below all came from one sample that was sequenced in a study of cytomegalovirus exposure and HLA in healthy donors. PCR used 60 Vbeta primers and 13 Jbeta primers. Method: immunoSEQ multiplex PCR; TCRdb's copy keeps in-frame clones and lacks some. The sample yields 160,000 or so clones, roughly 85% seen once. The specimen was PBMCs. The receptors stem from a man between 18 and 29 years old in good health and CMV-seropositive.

Written as DNA, the CDR3 is TGTGCCAGCAGTTTGCAACAGGACTCCTACGAGCAGTACTTC. Its protein is CASSLQQDSYEQYF. The chain is built from TRBV28 and TRBJ2-7; TRBD1 is a possible D gene (5 bases). In germline, CDR1 is MDHEN, CDR2 SYDVKM. Deletions cut 3 bases from V and 0 bases from J, with 9 bases between. The CDR3 is made up of 14 amino acids.

In nucleotides, the CDR3 is TGCGCCAGCAGCCAAGGTCCGGGAGGGGGCAGCAATCAGCCCCAGCATTTT. This codes for CASSQGPGGGSNQPQHF. The chain couples TRBV4-1 to TRBJ1-5; 7 positions match TRBD1. J gave up 1 base and V 1 base, and 7 bases lay outside the gene matches. The CDR3 runs to 17 residues. Looked up from germline, CDR1 is MGHRA and CDR2 is YSYEKL.

The CDR3, as DNA: TGCAGCGTTGGCGAAAACCCGAATCAGCCCCAGCATTTT. Its translation: CSVGENPNQPQHF. V usage is TRBV29-1 and J usage is TRBJ1-5; no clear D. The germline V and J ends were trimmed by 4 bases and 4 bases, with 11 bases remaining between them. CDR1 is SQVTM and CDR2 is ANQGSEA in the germline V gene. This CDR3 region has 13 residues.

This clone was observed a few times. The CDR3 here is CASSLGLASDTQYF. DNA of the CDR3: TGCGCCAGCAGCTTGGGACTAGCGTCAGATACGCAGTATTTT. The chain employs TRBV5-1 and TRBJ2-3, with TRBD2 matching over 8 bases. The V and J ends lost 0 bases and 4 bases, in that order; junction bases with no gene match: 1. There are 14 residues in the CDR3. The germline V gene has CDR1 SGHRS and CDR2 YFSETQ.

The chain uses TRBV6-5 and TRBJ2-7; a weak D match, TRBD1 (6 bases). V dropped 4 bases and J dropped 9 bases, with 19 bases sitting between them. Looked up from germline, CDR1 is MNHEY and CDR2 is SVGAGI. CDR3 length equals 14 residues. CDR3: CASSSTLRGSGQYF. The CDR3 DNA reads TGTGCCAGCAGTTCAACCCTCAGGGGTTCTGGGCAGTACTTC.

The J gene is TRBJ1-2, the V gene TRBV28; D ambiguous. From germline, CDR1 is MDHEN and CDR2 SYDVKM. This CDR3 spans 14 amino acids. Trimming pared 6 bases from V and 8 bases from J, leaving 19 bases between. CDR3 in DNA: TGTGCCAGCAGCGAACCTCGGGATCGGGAAGGCTACACCTTC. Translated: CASSEPRDREGYTF.

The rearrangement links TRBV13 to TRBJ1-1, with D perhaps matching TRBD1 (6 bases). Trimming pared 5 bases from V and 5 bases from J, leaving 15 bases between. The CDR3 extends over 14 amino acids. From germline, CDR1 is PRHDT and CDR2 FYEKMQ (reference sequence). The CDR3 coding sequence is TGTGCCAGCAGCCCCAGGGGATCGGGGACTGAAGCTTTCTTT. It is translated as CASSPRGSGTEAFF.

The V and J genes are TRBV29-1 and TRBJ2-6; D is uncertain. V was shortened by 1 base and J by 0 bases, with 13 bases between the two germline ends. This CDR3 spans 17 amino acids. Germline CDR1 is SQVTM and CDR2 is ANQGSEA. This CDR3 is CSVEVFQAYSGANVLTF. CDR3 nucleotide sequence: TGCAGCGTTGAAGTTTTCCAGGCGTACTCTGGGGCCAACGTCCTGACTTTC.

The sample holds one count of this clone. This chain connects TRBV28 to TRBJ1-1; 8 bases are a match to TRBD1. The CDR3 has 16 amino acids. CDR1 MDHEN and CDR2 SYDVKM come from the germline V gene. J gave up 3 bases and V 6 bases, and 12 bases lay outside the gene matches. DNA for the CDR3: TGTGCCAGCAGATCAGGGGGCGCGAATCTTGACACTGAAGCTTTCTTT. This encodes CASRSGGANLDTEAFF.

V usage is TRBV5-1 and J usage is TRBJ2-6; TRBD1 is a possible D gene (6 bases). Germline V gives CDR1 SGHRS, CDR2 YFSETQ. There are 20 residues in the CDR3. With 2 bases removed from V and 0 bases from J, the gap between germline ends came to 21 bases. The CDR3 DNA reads TGCGCCAGCAGCTTCGCCCGTGGAGGACAGTTAGTCTCTGGGGCCAACGTCCTGACTTTC. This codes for CASSFARGGQLVSGANVLTF.

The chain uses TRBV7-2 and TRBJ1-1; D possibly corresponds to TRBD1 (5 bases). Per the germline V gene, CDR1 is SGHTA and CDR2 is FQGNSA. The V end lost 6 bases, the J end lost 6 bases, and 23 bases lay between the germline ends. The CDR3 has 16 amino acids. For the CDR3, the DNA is TGTGCCAGCAGACCTAGAGAGACAGCGGGCATGGCTGAAGCTTTCTTT. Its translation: CASRPRETAGMAEAFF.

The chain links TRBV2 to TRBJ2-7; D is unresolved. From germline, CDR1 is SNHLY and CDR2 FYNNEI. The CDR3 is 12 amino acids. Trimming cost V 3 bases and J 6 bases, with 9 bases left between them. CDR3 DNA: TGTGCCAGCAGTGAGATTAGGAGCGAGCAGTACTTC. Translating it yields CASSEIRSEQYF.

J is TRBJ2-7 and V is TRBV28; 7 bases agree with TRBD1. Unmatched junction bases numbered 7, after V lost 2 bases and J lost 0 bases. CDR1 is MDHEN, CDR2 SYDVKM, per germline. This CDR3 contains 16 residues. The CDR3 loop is CASSLRDSQSSYEQYF. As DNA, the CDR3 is TGTGCCAGCAGTTTAAGGGACAGCCAGAGCTCCTACGAGCAGTACTTC.

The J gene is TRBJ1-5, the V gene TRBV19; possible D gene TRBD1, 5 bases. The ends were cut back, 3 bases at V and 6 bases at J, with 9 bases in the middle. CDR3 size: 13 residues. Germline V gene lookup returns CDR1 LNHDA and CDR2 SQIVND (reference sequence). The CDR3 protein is CASSMEGSQPQHF. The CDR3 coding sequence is TGTGCCAGTAGTATGGAGGGGAGTCAGCCCCAGCATTTT.

The CDR3 nucleotides read TGTGCCAGCAGACGGACGGGAGCCTACGAGCAGTACTTC. Translating it yields CASRRTGAYEQYF. The chain employs TRBV27 and TRBJ2-7, with D maybe TRBD2 (6 bases). With 6 bases removed from V and 2 bases from J, the gap between germline ends came to 11 bases. The CDR3 sequence is 13 residues long. Germline assignment: CDR1 MNHEY and CDR2 SMNVEV (reference sequence).

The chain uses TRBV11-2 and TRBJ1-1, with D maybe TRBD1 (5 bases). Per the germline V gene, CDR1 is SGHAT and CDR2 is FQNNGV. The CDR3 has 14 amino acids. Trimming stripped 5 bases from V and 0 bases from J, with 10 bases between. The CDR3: CASSPSRVNTEAFF. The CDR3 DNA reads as TGTGCCAGCAGCCCAAGCAGGGTGAACACTGAAGCTTTCTTT.

CDR3 in amino acids: CASRGVGYSDTQYF. For the CDR3, the DNA is TGTGCCAGCAGAGGGGTTGGGTATTCAGATACGCAGTATTTT. The rearrangement links TRBV27 to TRBJ2-3, with a possible D match to TRBD1 (5 bases). V lost 6 bases, J lost 4 bases, and 14 bases lay in between. The CDR3 spans 14 residues. CDR1 MNHEY and CDR2 SMNVEV come from the germline V gene (reference sequence).

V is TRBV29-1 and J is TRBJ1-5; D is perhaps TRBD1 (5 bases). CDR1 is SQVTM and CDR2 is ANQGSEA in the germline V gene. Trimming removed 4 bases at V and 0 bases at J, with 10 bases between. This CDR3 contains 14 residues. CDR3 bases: TGCAGCGTTGGGAACAGGACTAGCAATCAGCCCCAGCATTTT. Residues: CSVGNRTSNQPQHF. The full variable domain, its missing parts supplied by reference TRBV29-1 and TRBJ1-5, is SAVISQKPSRDICQRGTSLTIQCQVDSQVTMMFWYRQQPGQSLTLIATANQGSEATYESGFVIDKFPISRPNLTFSTLTVSNMSPEDSSIYLCSVGNRTSNQPQHFGDGTRLSIL.

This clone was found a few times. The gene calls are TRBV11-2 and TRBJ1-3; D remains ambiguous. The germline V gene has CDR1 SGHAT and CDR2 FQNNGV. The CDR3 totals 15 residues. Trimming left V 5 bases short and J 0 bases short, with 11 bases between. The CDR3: CASSPTYASGNTIYF. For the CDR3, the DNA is TGTGCCAGCAGCCCGACTTACGCCTCTGGAAACACCATATATTTT.

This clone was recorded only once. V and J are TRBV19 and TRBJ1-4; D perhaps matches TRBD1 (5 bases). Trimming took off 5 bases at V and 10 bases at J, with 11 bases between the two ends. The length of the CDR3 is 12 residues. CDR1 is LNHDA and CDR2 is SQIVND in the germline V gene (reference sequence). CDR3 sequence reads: CASSQGNGKLFF. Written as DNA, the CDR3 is TGTGCCAGTAGTCAGGGAAACGGAAAACTGTTTTTT.

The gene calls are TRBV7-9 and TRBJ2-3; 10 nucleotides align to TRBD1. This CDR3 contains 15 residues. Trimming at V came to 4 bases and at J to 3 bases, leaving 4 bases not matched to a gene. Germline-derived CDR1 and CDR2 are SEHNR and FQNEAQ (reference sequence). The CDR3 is CASSSGQGTTDTQYF. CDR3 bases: TGTGCCAGCAGCTCGGGACAGGGGACGACAGATACGCAGTATTTT.

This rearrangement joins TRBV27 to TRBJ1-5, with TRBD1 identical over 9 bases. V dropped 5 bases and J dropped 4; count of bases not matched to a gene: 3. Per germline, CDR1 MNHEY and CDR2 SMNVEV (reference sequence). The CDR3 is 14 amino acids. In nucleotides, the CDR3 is TGTGCCAGCAGTCTCGACAGGGGGAATCAGCCCCAGCATTTT. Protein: CASSLDRGNQPQHF.

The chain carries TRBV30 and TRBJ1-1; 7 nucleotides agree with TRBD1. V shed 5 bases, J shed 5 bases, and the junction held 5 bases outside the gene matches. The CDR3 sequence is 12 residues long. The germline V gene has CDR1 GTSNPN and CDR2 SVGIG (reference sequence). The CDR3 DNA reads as TGTGCCTGGGAAAGGGACAGAACTGAAGCTTTCTTT. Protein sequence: CAWERDRTEAFF.

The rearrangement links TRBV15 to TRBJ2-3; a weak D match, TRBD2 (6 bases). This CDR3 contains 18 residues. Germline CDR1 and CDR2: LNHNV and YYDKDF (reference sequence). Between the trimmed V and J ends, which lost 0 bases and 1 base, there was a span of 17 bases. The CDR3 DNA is TGTGCCACCAGCAGAGATCGGTGGCTAGCGAGTGGCACAGATACGCAGTATTTT. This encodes CATSRDRWLASGTDTQYF.

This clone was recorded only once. The DNA for the CDR3 is TGCGCCAGCAGCTTGGATCCAGGGGGCGACACCGGGGAGCTGTTTTTT. As protein: CASSLDPGGDTGELFF. The rearrangement uses TRBV5-1 and TRBJ2-2, with TRBD1 matching over 8 bases. Germline loops: CDR1 SGHRS, CDR2 YFSETQ. This CDR3 is 16 amino acids long. The V and J ends lost 0 bases and 3 bases, in that order; junction bases with no gene match: 4.

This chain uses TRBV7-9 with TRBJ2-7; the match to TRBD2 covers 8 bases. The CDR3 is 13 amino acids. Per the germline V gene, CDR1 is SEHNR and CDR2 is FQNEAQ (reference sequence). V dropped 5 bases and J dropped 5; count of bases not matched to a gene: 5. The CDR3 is CASSPRTSNEQYF. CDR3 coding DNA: TGTGCCAGCAGCCCCCGGACTAGCAACGAGCAGTACTTC.

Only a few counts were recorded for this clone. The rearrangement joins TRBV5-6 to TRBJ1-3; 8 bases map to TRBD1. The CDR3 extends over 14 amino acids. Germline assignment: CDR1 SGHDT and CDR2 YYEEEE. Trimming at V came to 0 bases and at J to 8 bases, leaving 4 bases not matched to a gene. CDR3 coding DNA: TGTGCCAGCAGCTTGGGTCAGGGGGCTGACACCATATATTTT. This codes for CASSLGQGADTIYF.

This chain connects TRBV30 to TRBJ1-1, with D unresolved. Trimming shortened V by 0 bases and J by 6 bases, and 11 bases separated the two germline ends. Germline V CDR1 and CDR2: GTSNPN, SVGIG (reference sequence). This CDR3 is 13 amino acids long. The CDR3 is CAWSVSVVAEAFF. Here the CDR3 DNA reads TGTGCCTGGAGTGTAAGTGTTGTAGCTGAAGCTTTCTTT. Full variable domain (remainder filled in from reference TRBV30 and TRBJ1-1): SQTIHQWPATLVQPVGSPLSLECTVEGTSNPNLYWYRQAAGRGLQLLFYSVGIGQISSEVPQNLSASRPQDRQFILSSKKLLLSDSGFYLCAWSVSVVAEAFFGQGTRLTVV.

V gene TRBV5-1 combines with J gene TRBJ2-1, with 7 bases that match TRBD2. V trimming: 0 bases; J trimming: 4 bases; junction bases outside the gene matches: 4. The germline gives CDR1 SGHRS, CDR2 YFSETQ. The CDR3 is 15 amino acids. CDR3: CASSLDLAAYNEQFF. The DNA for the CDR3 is TGCGCCAGCAGCTTGGACCTAGCGGCTTACAATGAGCAGTTCTTC.

The CDR3 sequence is CASSQPTRTHEAFF. The DNA of the CDR3 is TGCGCCAGCAGCCAACCGACGAGGACACATGAAGCTTTCTTT. The rearrangement joins TRBV4-1 to TRBJ1-1; D may be TRBD1 (5 bases). Germline V gene lookup returns CDR1 MGHRA and CDR2 YSYEKL. The V end was cut by 2 bases, the J end by 7 bases, with 14 bases between. The CDR3 consists of 14 residues.